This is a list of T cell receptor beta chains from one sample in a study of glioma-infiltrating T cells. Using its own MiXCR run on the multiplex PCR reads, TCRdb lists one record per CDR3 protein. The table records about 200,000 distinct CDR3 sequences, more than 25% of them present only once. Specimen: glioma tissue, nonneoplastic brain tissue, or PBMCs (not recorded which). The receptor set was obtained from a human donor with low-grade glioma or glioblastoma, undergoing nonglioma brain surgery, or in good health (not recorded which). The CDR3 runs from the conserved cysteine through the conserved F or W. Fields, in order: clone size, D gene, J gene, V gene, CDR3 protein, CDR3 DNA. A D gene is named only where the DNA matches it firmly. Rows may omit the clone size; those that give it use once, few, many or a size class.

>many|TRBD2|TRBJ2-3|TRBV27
CASRGLAAGGDTQYF
TGTGCCAGCAGGGGACTAGCGGCCGGCGGGGATACGCAGTATTTT
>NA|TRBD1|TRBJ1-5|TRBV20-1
CSARGQGTQPQHF
TGCAGTGCTAGAGGACAGGGGACCCAGCCCCAGCATTTT
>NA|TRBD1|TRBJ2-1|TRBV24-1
CATSDSGQGLHEQFF
TGTGCCACCAGTGATTCGGGACAGGGGTTACATGAGCAGTTCTTC
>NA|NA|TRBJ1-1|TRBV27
CASSATAGPEAFF
TGTGCCAGCAGTGCAACCGCCGGGCCTGAAGCTTTCTTT
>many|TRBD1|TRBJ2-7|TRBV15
CATSIRDRDYEQYF
TGTGCCACCAGTATCCGGGACAGGGATTACGAGCAGTACTTC
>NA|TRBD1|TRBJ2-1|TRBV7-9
CASRTERGRKFF
TGTGCCAGCAGAACCGAGAGGGGGCGAAAGTTCTTC
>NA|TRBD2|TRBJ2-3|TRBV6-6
CASSLQAGSTYTQYF
TGTGCCAGCAGTCTGCAAGCGGGAAGCACTTATACGCAGTATTTT
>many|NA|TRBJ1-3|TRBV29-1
CSVAETSGNTIYF
TGCAGCGTTGCGGAGACAAGTGGAAACACCATATATTTT
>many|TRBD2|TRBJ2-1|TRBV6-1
CASSPLRTSGSSEQFF
TGTGCCAGCAGTCCGCTCAGGACTAGCGGGAGTAGTGAGCAGTTCTTC
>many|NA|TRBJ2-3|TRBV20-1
CSARDRTKPIGTQYF
TGCAGTGCTAGAGATAGGACTAAGCCTATCGGTACGCAGTATTTT
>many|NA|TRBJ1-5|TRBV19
CASSILANQPQHF
TGTGCCAGTAGTATCCTTGCTAATCAGCCCCAGCATTTT
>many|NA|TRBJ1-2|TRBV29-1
CSAPSPYGYTF
TGCAGCGCTCCCAGCCCCTATGGCTACACCTTC
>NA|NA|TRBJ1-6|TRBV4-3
CASSQEAVVSYNSPLHF
TGCGCCAGCAGCCAAGAAGCAGTAGTCTCCTATAATTCACCCCTCCACTTT
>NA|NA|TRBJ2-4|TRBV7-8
CASTAENIQYF
TGTGCCAGCACCGCGGAAAACATTCAGTACTTC
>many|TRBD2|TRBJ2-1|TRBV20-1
CSAPQPSGMDNEQFF
TGCAGTGCTCCACAACCTAGCGGGATGGACAATGAGCAGTTCTTC
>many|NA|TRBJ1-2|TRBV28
CASRVPGGHGYTF
TGTGCCAGCAGAGTCCCCGGGGGTCATGGCTACACCTTC
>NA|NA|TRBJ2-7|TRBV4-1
CASSQDPVGCYEQYF
TGCGCCAGCAGCCAAGACCCGGTGGGATGCTACGAGCAGTACTTC
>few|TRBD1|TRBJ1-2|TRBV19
CASSPWDSVLNYGYTF
TGTGCCAGTAGCCCTTGGGACAGCGTCCTCAACTATGGCTACACCTTC
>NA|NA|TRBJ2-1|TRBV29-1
CAPHRDSGSSYNEQFF
TGCGCACCTCACCGGGACTCAGGGAGCTCCTACAATGAGCAGTTCTTC
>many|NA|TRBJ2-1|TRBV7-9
CASSSRAGDEQFF
TGTGCCAGCAGCTCCCGGGCAGGCGATGAGCAGTTCTTC
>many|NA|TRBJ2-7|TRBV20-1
CSAREMAGDHPYEQYF
TGCAGTGCTAGAGAGATGGCAGGGGACCACCCCTACGAGCAGTACTTC
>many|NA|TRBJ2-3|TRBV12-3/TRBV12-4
CASSLVGSKDTQYF
TGTGCCAGCAGTTTAGTTGGGTCCAAGGATACGCAGTATTTT
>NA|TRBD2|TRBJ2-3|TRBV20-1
CSVSPRETSTDKQYF
TGCAGTGTATCCCCTCGGGAGACTAGCACAGATAAGCAGTATTTT